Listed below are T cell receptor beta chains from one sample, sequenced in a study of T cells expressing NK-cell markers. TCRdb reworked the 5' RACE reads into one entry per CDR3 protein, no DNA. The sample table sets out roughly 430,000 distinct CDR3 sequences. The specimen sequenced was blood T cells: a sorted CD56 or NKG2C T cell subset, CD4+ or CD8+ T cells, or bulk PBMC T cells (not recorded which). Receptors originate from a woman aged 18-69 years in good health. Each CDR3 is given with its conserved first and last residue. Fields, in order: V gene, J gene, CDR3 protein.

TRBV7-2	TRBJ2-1	CASTQRGGRYNEQFF
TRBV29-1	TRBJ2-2	CSAAGTGELFF
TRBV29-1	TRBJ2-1	CSVASGSNEQFF
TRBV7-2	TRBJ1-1	CASSFQGANTEAFF
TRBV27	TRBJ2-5	CASSFGGGAPETQYF
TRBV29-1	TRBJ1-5	CSVEVGGQEPQHF
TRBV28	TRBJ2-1	CASSLGLAGGVVYNEQFF
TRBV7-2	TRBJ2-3	CASSLAGTQPRVQYF
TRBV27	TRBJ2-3	CASSPTRLGDTQYF
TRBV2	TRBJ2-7	CASTWVRESYEQYF
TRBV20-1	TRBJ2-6	CSARSHGTRFSRANVLTF
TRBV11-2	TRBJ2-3	CASSFPLGRGNTDTQYF
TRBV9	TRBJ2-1	CASSGRASGGNEQFF
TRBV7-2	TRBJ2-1	CASSLGLAGGRGEQFF
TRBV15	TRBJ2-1	CATRVTSGSDNEQFF
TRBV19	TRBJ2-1	CASSITGLGQFF
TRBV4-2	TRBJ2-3	CASSRPKGADTQYF
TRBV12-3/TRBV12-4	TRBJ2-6	CASSRPMAGANVLTF
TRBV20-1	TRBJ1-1	CSAPIMGARDEAFF
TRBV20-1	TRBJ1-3	CSAGGQGARGNTIYF
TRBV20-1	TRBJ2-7	CSAREGLAGSEQYF
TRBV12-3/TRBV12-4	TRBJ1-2	CASSSGYGISDYGYTF
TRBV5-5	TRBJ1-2	CASSPNPTGLGYGYTF
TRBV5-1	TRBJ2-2	CASSLYGTGELFF
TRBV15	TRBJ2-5	CATSGRQGAVETQYF
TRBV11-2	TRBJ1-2	CASSLPQGSLQYTF
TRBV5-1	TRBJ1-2	CASSFGQGLYGYTF
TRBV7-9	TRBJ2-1	CASGNPSYNEQFF
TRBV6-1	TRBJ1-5	CATTDRVGQPQHF
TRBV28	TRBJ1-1	CASSSPGEGTEAFF